This T cell receptor beta chain was obtained from a study of blood T cell repertoires in COVID-19. Repertoires were generated with immunoSEQ multiplex PCR, while TCRdb's copy carries only in-frame clones and drops some. This table has approximately 270,000 clones, around nine tenths appearing once. This clonotype originated in a man of 80 years or more with acute or convalescent COVID-19. Sequencing was performed on peripheral blood.

The CDR3 region is CASSLGSGQAYEQYF. The CDR3, as DNA: TGCGCCAGCAGCTTGGGGTCGGGACAGGCCTACGAGCAGTACTTC. This rearrangement joins TRBV5-1 to TRBJ2-7, with 8 bases identical to TRBD1. CDR3 length: 15 residues. Germline CDR1 reads SGHRS; CDR2 reads YFSETQ. V trimming: 0 bases; J trimming: 2 bases; junction bases outside the gene matches: 4.